Sequencing of this T cell receptor beta chain was carried out in a study of blood T cell repertoires in COVID-19 (dated by TCRdb to 2020 to 2022). With respect to the entire study: Samples covering the acute and convalescent phases of COVID-19 were provided by collaborators in the United States, Italy and Spain. Where available, HLA class I and class II types were obtained from metadata supplied by the sample provider rather than from assay-based typing. Samples came from the ongoing ImmuneRACE study (first 160 participants) plus 1,254 subjects from 6 global collaborators. A de-identified subject ID, COVID-19 status, age in years and sex were almost always included in the sample metadata. The material from the prospective study consisted of cDNA or gDNA derived from T cells, B-cell-depleted T cells, or PBMCs. Subjects who had been exposed to COVID-19, were actively infected with it, or had recovered from it provided the deeply sampled blood TCRbeta repertoires that made up the dataset. A freely available public database, intended as a resource for researchers studying the immune response to SARS-CoV-2, is where the repertoires were released.

In regard to this clone: The antigen it binds to is not known. Qualities for individual bases were not recorded, and no much larger clone is one base off.

Each collaborating institution followed its own protocols to collect whole blood in K2EDTA tubes. For TCRbeta analysis, collaborator samples were shipped as frozen whole blood, as isolated PBMCs, or as DNA extracted from either sample type. TCRbeta CDR3 regions were amplified from genomic DNA using the immunoSEQ Assay, a bias-controlled multiplex PCR. The authors' analysis ran thus. The number of nucleated cells in each sample was estimated by amplification of reference gene primers within the assay. To quantify the absolute abundance of each unique TCRbeta CDR3 rearrangement, sequence reads were collapsed and filtered. Productive Simpson clonality was computed per sample as the square root of Simpson's diversity index over productive rearrangements. This is the immuneACCESS table as TCRdb keeps it, with only in-frame sequences that have V and J called. A part of the clones is gone; compared with another copy, unresolved V genes explain less than half, and the rest is unexplained. The V and J calls and the clone size are those of that table, but D and trimming were determined from the DNA. In all, the sample holds about 140,000 clones, and around 90% of those were seen once. 5% of the sample rests with the top ten.

General study outcomes and caveats: Clinical and demographic metadata were provided uncurated, with the amount varying by source and participant.

Sequenced sample: peripheral blood. The receptor comes from a human donor in a cohort sampled during active COVID-19.

The DNA reads TGTGCCACCAGCAGAGATAGAGCGCAGGGCTACGAGCAGTACTTC. Translation gives CATSRDRAQGYEQYF. In this chain, TRBV15 is recombined with TRBJ2-7; the best D guess is TRBD1, with 5 bases matching. The CDR3 runs 15 residues from the cysteine to the phenylalanine. Solely the CDR3 DNA is kept, with 45 bases framed from the first base. Relative to germline, V is 0 bases shorter and J is 3 bases shorter, with 12 bases between their ends. From a lookup of the germline V gene (reference sequence), CDR1 and CDR2 are LNHNV and YYDKDF.